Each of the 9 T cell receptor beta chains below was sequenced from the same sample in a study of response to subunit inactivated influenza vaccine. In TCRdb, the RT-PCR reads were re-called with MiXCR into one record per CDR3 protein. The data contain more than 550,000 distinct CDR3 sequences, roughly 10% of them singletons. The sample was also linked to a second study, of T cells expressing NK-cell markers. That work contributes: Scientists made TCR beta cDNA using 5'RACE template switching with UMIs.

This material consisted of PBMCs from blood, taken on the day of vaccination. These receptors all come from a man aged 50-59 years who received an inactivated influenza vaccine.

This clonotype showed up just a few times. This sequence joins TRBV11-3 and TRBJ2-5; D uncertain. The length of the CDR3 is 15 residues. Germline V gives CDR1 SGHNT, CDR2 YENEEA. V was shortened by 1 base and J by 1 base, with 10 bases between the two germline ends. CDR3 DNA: TGTGCCAGCAGCTTAGGACACGTCTCCCAAGAGACCCAGTACTTC. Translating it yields CASSLGHVSQETQYF.

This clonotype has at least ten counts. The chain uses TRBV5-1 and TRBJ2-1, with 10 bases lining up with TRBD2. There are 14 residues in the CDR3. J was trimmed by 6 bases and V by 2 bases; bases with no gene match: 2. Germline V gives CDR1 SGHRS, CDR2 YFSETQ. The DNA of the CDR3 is TGCGCCAGCAGCTTTCAGCGGGGGGGCAATGAGCAGTTCTTC. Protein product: CASSFQRGGNEQFF.

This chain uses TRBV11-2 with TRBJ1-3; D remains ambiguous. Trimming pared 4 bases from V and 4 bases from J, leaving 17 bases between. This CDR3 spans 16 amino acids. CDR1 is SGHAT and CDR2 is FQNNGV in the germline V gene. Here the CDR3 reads CASSSTIGSHGNTIYF. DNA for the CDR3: TGTGCCAGCAGCTCCACTATCGGTTCCCACGGAAACACCATATATTTT.

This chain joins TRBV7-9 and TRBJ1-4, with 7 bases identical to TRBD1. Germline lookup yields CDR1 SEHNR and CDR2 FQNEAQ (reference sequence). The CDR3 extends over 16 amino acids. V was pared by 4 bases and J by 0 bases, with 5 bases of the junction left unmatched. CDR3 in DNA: TGTGCCAGCAGCTATACAGGGGCTCCAACTAATGAAAAACTGTTTTTT. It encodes CASSYTGAPTNEKLFF.

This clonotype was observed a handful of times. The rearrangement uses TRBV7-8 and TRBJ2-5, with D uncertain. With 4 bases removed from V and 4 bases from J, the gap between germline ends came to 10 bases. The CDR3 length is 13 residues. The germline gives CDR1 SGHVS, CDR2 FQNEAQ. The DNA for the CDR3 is TGTGCCAGCAGCTCCGACAACCGAGAGACCCAGTACTTC. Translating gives CASSSDNRETQYF.

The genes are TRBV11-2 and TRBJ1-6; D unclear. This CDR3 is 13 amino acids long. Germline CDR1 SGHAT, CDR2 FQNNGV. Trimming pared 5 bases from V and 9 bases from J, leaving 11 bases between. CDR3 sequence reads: CASSPRRASPLHF. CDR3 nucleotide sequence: TGTGCCAGCAGCCCCCGCCGGGCTTCACCCCTCCACTTT.

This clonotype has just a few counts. The CDR3 loop is CASSYSGGVSYEQYF. In DNA, the CDR3 is TGTGCCAGCAGTTATAGCGGGGGAGTCTCCTACGAGCAGTACTTC. The chain combines TRBV12-3 or TRBV12-4 with TRBJ2-7; 9 bases agree with TRBD2. The V gene end was trimmed by 4 bases and the J gene end by 0 bases; junction bases not matched to a gene: 4. The CDR3 runs to 15 residues.

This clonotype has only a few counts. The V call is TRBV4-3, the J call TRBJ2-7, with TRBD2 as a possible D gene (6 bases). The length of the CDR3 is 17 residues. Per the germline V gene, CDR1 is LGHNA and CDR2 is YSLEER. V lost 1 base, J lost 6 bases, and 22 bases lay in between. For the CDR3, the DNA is TGCGCCAGCAGCCAAGTGTCCCTCTCCGGGGGAGCAGGCGAGCAGTACTTC. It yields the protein CASSQVSLSGGAGEQYF.

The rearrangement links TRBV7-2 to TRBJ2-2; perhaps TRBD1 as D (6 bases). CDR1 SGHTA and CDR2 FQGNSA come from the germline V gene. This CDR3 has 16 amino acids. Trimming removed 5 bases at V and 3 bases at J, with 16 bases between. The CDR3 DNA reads TGTGCCAGCAGCCCCACGGGACACTTTTACACCGGGGAGCTGTTTTTT. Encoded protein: CASSPTGHFYTGELFF.